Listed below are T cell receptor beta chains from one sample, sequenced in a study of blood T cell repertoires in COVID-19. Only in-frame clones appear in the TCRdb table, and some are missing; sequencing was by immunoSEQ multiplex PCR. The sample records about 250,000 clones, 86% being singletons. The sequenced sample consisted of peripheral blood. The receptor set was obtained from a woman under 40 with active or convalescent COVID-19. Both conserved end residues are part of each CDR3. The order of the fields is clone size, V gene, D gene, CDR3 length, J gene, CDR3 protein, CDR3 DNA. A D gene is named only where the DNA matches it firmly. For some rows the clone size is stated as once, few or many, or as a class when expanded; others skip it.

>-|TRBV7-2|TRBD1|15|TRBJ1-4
CASSLEGTGNEKLFF
TGTGCCAGCAGCTTAGAAGGGACAGGGAATGAAAAACTGTTTTTT
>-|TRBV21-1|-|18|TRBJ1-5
CASRGLGQDLYSNQPQHF
TGTGCCAGCAGGGGCCTAGGACAGGACCTCTATAGCAATCAGCCCCAGCATTTT
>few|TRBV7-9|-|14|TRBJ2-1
CASSLVSGYNEQFF
TGTGCCAGCAGCTTAGTATCCGGTTACAATGAGCAGTTCTTC
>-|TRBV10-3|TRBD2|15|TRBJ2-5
CAISATGGVQETQYF
TGTGCCATCAGTGCTACTGGGGGGGTCCAAGAGACCCAGTACTTC
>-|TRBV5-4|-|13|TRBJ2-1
CASSGSSYNEQFF
TGTGCCAGCAGCGGGAGCTCCTACAATGAGCAGTTCTTC
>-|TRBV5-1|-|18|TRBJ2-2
CASSSPTPGTSNTGELFF
TGCGCCAGCAGCAGCCCAACCCCCGGGACTTCTAACACCGGGGAGCTGTTTTTT
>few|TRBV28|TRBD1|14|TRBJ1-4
CASSSTGGFEKLFF
TGTGCCAGCAGTTCGACAGGGGGCTTTGAAAAACTGTTTTTT
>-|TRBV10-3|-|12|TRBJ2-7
CAIGAGLYEQYF
TGTGCCATCGGGGCGGGGTTGTACGAGCAGTACTTC
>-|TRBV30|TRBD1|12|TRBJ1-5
CAWDRVSQPQHF
TGTGCCTGGGACAGGGTCTCTCAGCCCCAGCATTTT
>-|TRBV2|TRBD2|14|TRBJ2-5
CASSVLAGQETQYF
TGTGCCAGCAGCGTACTAGCGGGGCAAGAGACCCAGTACTTC
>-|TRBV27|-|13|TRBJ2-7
CASSDPMRDEQYF
TGTGCCAGCAGTGACCCTATGAGGGACGAGCAGTACTTC
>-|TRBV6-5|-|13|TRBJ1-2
CASSATPTNGYTF
TGTGCCAGCAGCGCCACACCCACAAATGGCTACACCTTC
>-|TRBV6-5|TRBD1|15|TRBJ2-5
CASSRGQGGRETQYF
TGTGCCAGCAGTCGGGGACAGGGGGGGAGAGAGACCCAGTACTTC
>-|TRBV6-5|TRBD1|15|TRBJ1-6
CASSLQGQAYSPLHF
TGTGCCAGCAGTCTCCAGGGACAGGCCTATTCACCCCTCCACTTT
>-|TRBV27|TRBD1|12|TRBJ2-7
CASSRTGDEQYF
TGTGCCAGCAGCCGGACAGGGGACGAGCAGTACTTC
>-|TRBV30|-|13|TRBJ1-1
CAWSVGQGTEAFF
TGTGCCTGGAGTGTGGGGCAGGGGACTGAAGCTTTCTTT
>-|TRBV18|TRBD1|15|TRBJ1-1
CASSPRGQRNTEAFF
TGTGCCAGCTCACCCCGGGGACAGAGGAACACTGAAGCTTTCTTT
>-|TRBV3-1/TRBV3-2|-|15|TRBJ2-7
CASSRQLPSSYEQYF
TGTGCCAGCAGCCGACAGCTACCCAGCTCCTACGAGCAGTACTTC
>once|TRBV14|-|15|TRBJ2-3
CASSLRGGTTDTQYF
TGTGCCAGCAGCCTTAGAGGGGGAACCACAGATACGCAGTATTTT
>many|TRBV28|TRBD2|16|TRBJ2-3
CASSLLAGGLSDTQYF
TGTGCCAGCAGCCTACTAGCGGGGGGCCTCTCAGATACGCAGTATTTT
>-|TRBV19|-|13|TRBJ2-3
CASKKTGKDTQYF
TGTGCCAGTAAAAAAACAGGGAAAGATACGCAGTATTTT
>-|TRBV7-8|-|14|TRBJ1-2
CASSPGRTSYGYTF
TGTGCCAGCAGCCCAGGACGGACTTCCTATGGCTACACCTTC
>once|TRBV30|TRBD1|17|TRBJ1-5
CAWNRDRSLEGNQPQHF
TGTGCCTGGAACCGGGACAGGAGCCTAGAGGGCAATCAGCCCCAGCATTTT
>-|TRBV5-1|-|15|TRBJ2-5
CASSLGPNARVTQYF
TGCGCCAGCAGCTTGGGACCAAACGCCCGGGTGACCCAGTACTTC
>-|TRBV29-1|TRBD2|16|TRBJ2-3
CSVESASGGAPDTQYF
TGCAGCGTTGAAAGTGCTAGCGGGGGGGCTCCGGATACGCAGTATTTT
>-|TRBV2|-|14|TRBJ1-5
CASRGGERFQPQHF
TGTGCCAGCAGGGGTGGGGAGAGGTTTCAGCCCCAGCATTTT
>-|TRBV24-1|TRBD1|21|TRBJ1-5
CATSDSPGQGDNGAMNQPQHF
TGTGCCACCAGTGATTCCCCGGGACAGGGAGATAACGGGGCTATGAATCAGCCCCAGCATTTT
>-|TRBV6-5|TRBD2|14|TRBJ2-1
CASSSGLGGNEQFF
TGTGCCAGCAGTTCGGGACTAGGAGGAAATGAGCAGTTCTTC
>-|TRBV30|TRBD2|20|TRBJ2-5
CAWSVGAWVAGGENQETQYF
TGTGCCTGGAGTGTAGGGGCCTGGGTGGCGGGGGGGGAAAACCAAGAGACCCAGTACTTC
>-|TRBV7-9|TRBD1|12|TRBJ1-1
CASGGQGLVAFF
TGTGCCAGCGGGGGACAGGGCCTAGTAGCTTTCTTT
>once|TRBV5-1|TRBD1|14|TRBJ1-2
CASSFGQVVYGYTF
TGCGCCAGCAGCTTCGGACAGGTTGTATATGGCTACACCTTC
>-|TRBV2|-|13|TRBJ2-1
CASSSDLDTEQFF
TGTGCCAGCAGTTCCGACTTGGATACAGAGCAGTTCTTC
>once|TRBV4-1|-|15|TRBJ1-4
CASSQGDTTNEKLFF
TGCGCCAGCAGCCAAGGGGACACTACTAATGAAAAACTGTTTTTT
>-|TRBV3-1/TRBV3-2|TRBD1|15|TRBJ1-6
CASSHWDRPGSPLHF
TGTGCCAGCAGCCACTGGGACAGGCCTGGCTCACCCCTCCACTTT
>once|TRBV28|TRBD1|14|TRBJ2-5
CASRATGKLGTQYF
TGTGCCAGCAGGGCGACAGGGAAATTAGGGACCCAGTACTTC
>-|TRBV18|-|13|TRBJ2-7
CASSQLQGYEQYF
TGTGCCAGCTCACAACTCCAGGGCTACGAGCAGTACTTC
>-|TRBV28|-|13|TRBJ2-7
CASSPREGYEQYF
TGTGCCAGCAGTCCCCGGGAAGGGTACGAGCAGTACTTC
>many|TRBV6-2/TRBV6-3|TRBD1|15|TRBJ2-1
CASSPWDRGYNEQFF
TGTGCCAGCAGTCCCTGGGACAGGGGGTACAATGAGCAGTTCTTC
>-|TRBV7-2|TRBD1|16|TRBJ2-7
CASSSIRGDRVNEQYF
TGTGCCAGCAGCTCCATAAGGGGGGACAGGGTTAACGAGCAGTACTTC
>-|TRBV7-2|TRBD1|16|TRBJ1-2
CASSLAGTGTNYGYTF
TGTGCCAGCAGCTTAGCCGGGACAGGGACAAACTATGGCTACACCTTC
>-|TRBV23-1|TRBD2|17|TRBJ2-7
CASPPGPSGEQSYEQYF
TGCGCCAGCCCCCCCGGTCCTAGCGGGGAGCAGTCCTACGAGCAGTACTTC
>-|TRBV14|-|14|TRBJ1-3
CASSQDPFRNTIYF
TGTGCCAGCAGCCAAGATCCATTCCGAAACACCATATATTTT
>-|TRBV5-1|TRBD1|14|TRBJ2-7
CASSTGQDRYEQYF
TGCGCCAGCAGCACGGGACAGGACCGCTACGAGCAGTACTTC
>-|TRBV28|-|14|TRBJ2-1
CASSLHTAYNEQFF
TGTGCCAGCAGTTTACATACAGCTTACAATGAGCAGTTCTTC
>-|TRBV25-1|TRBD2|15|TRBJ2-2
CASTSSGESTGELFF
TGTGCCAGCACCTCTAGCGGGGAAAGCACCGGGGAGCTGTTTTTT
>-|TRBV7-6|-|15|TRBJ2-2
CASSLAGPAAGELFF
TGTGCCAGCAGCTTAGCAGGCCCCGCGGCCGGGGAGCTGTTTTTT
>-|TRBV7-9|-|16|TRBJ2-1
CASSLGSWSSYNEQFF
TGTGCCAGCAGCTTAGGGTCCTGGAGCTCCTACAATGAGCAGTTCTTC
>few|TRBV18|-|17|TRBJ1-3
CASSPQNRGAAGNTIYF
TGTGCCAGCTCACCGCAGAATCGGGGGGCAGCTGGAAACACCATATATTTT
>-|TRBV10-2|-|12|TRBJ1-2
CASSIGDYGYTF
TGCGCCAGCAGCATAGGGGACTATGGCTACACCTTC
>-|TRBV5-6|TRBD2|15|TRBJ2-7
CASSSGTSGIYEQYF
TGTGCCAGCAGCTCAGGGACTAGCGGGATTTACGAGCAGTACTTC
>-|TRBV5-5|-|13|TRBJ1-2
CASSLTPDNGYTF
TGTGCCAGCAGCTTGACTCCCGATAATGGCTACACCTTC